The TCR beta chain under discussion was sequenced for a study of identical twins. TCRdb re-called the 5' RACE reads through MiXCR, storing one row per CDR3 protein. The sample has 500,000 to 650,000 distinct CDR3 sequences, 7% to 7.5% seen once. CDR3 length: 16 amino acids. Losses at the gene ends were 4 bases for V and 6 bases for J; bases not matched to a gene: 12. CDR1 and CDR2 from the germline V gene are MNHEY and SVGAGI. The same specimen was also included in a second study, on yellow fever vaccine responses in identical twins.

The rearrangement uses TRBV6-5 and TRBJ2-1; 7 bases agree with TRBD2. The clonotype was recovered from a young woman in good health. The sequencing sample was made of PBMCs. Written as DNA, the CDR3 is TGTGCCAGCAGTTTCTGGACTAGTGGGAAGGTCAATGAGCAGTTCTTC. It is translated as CASSFWTSGKVNEQFF.